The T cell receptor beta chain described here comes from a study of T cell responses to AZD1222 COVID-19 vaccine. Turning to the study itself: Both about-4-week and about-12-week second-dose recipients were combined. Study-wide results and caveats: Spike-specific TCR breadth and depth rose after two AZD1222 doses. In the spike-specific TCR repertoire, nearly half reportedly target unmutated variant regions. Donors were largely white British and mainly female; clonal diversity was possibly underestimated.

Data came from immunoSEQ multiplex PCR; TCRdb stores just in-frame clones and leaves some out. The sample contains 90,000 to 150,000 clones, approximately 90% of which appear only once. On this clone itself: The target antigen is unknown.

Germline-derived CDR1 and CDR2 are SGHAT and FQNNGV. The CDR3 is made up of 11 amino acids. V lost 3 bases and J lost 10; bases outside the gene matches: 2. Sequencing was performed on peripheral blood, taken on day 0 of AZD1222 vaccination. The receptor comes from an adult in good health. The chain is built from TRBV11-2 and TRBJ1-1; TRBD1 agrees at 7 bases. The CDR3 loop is CASSFAGGAFF. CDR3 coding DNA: TGTGCCAGCAGCTTTGCAGGGGGAGCTTTCTTT.